This T cell receptor (beta chain) was captured by sequencing in a study of blood T cell repertoires in COVID-19. The wider study: Samples taken during acute and convalescent COVID-19 were collected in the United States, Italy and Spain. The cDNA or gDNA used as material had been derived from T cells, B-cell-depleted T cells, or PBMCs.

Per the study methods: By means of reference gene primer amplification, nucleated cell counts were estimated. Profiling relied on immunoSEQ multiplex PCR, and the TCRdb table lists in-frame clones only, not all of them. That table supplies the V and J calls and clone size; D and trimming were determined from the DNA. This table has 250,000 or so clones, less than 90% appearing once. The sequencing sample was made of peripheral blood. The sequence was collected from a man aged 60 to 69 with acute or convalescent COVID-19.

The DNA of the CDR3 is TGCGCCAGCAGCCAAGATCCCAACAGCAGAAACACCATATATTTT. Its protein is CASSQDPNSRNTIYF. The gene calls are TRBV4-3 and TRBJ1-3; no reliable D call. CDR1 and CDR2 from the germline V gene are LGHNA and YSLEER. The CDR3 length is 15 residues. V lost 0 bases, J lost 5 bases, and 11 bases lay in between.